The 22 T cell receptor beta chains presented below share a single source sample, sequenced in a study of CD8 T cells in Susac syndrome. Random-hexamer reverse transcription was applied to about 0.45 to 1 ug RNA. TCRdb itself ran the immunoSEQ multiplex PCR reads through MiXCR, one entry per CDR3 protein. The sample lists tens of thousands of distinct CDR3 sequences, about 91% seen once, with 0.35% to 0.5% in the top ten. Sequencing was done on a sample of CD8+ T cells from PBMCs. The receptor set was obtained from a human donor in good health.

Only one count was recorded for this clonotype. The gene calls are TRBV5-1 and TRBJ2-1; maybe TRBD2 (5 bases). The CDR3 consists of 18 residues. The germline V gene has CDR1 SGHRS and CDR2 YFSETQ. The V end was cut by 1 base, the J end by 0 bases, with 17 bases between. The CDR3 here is CASSLLGVPGSSYNEQFF. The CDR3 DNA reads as TGCGCCAGCAGCTTGCTGGGAGTTCCGGGGAGCTCCTACAATGAGCAGTTCTTC.

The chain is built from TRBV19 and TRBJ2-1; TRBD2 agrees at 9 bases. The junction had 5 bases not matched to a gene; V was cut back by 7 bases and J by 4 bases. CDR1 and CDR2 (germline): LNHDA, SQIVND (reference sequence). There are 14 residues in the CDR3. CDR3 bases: TGTGCCAGTAACCTAGCGGGGAATTACAATGAGCAGTTCTTC. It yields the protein CASNLAGNYNEQFF.

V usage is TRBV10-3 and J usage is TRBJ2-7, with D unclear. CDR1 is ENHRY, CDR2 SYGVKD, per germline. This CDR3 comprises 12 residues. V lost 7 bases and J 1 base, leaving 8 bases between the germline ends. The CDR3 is CAIMARSYEQYF. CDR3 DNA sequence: TGTGCCATCATGGCTAGGTCCTACGAGCAGTACTTC.

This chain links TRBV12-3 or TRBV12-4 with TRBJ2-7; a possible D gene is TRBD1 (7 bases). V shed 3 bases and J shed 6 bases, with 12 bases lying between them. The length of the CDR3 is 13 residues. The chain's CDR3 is CASSLQGGPEQYF. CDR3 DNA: TGTGCCAGCAGTTTGCAGGGGGGCCCCGAGCAGTACTTC.

CDR3 DNA sequence: TGTGCCACCAGCAGGGGACTAGCGAGCTACGAGCAGTACTTC. It specifies CATSRGLASYEQYF. This chain links TRBV15 with TRBJ2-7; TRBD2 matches 10 bases. J lost 3 bases, V lost 3 bases, and 2 bases had no gene match. The germline V gene has CDR1 LNHNV and CDR2 YYDKDF (reference sequence). The CDR3 is made up of 14 amino acids. The complete variable domain, with remaining parts taken from reference TRBV15 and TRBJ2-7, reads DAMVIQNPRYQVTQFGKPVTLSCSQTLNHNVMYWYQQKSSQAPKLLFHYYDKDFNNEADTPDNFQSRRPNTSFCFLDIRSPGLGDTAMYLCATSRGLASYEQYFGPGTRLTVT.

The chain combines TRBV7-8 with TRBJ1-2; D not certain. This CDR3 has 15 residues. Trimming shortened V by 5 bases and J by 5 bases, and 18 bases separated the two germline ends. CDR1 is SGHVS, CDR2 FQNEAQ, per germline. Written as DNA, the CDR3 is TGTGCCAGCAGCCTCCGGGATCCAAGATTATATGGCTACACCTTC. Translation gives CASSLRDPRLYGYTF.

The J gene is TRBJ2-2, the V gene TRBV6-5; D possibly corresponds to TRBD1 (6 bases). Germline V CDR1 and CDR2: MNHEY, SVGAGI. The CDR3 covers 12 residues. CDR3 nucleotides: TGTGAAGTCAGGGGCAACACCGGGGAGCTGTTTTTT. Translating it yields CEVRGNTGELFF.

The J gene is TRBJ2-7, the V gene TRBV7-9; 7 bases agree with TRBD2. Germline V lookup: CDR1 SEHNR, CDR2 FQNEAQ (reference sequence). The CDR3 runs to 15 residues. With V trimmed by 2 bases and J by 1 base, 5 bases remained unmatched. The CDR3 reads CASSLTASGSYEQYF. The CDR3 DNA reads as TGTGCCAGCAGCTTAACGGCTAGCGGATCCTACGAGCAGTACTTC. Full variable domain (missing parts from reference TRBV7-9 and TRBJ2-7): DTGVSQNPRHKITKRGQNVTFRCDPISEHNRLYWYRQTLGQGPEFLTYFQNEAQLEKSRLLSDRFSAERPKGSFSTLEIQRTEQGDSAMYLCASSLTASGSYEQYFGPGTRLTVT.

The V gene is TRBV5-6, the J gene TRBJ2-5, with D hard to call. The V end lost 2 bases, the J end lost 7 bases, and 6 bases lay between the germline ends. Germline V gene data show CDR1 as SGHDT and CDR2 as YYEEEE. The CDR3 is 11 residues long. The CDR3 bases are TGTGCCAGCAGCTTCTCCGCGACCCAGTACTTC. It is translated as CASSFSATQYF.

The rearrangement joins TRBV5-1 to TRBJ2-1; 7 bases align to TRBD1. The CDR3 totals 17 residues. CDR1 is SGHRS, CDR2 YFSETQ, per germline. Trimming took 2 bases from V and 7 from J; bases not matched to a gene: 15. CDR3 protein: CASSFFVTGRGINEQFF. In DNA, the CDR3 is TGCGCCAGCAGCTTCTTTGTTACGGGCAGGGGGATTAATGAGCAGTTCTTC.

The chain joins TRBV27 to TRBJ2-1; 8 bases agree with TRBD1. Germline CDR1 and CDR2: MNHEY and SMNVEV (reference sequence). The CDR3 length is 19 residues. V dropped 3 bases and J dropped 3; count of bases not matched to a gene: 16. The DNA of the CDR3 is TGTGCCAGCAGTTTCATCATAGACAGGGGAAAAAACTACTACAATGAGCAGTTCTTC. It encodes CASSFIIDRGKNYYNEQFF.

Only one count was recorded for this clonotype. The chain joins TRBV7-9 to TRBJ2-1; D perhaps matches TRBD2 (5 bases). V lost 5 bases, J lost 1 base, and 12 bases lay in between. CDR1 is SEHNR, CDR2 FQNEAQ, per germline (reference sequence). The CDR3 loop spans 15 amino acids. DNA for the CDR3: TGTGCCAGCAGCCACCCGGGGTCATCCTACAATGAGCAGTTCTTC. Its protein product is CASSHPGSSYNEQFF. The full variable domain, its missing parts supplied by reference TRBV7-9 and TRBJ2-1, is DTGVSQNPRHKITKRGQNVTFRCDPISEHNRLYWYRQTLGQGPEFLTYFQNEAQLEKSRLLSDRFSAERPKGSFSTLEIQRTEQGDSAMYLCASSHPGSSYNEQFFGPGTRLTVL.

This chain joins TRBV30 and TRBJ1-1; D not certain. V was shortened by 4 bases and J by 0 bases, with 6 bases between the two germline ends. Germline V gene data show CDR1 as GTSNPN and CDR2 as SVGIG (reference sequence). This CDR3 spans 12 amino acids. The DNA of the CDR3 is TGTGCCTGGATCAGAATGAACACTGAAGCTTTCTTT. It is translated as CAWIRMNTEAFF.

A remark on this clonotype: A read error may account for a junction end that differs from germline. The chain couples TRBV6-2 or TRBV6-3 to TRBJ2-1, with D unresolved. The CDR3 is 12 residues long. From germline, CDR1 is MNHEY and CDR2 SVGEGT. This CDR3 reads CASSYSPHEQFF. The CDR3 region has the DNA TGTGCCAGCAGCTACTCCCCACATGAGCAGTTCTTC.

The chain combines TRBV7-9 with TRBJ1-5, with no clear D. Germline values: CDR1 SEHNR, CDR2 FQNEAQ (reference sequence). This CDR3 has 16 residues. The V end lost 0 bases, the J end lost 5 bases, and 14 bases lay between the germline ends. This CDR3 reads CASSLAGHARDQPQHF. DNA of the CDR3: TGTGCCAGCAGCTTAGCCGGGCACGCACGGGATCAGCCCCAGCATTTT.

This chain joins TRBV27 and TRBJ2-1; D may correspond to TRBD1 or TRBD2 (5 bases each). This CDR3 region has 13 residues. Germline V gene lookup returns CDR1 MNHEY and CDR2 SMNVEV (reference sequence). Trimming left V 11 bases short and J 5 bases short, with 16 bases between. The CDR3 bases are TGTGCCTCGGTTTCCGGGACGAACAATGAGCAGTTCTTC. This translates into CASVSGTNNEQFF.

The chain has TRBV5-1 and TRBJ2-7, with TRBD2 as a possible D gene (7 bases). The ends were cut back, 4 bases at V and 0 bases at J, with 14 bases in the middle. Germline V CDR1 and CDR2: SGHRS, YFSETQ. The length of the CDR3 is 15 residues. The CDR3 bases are TGCGCCAGCAGCCTGGGGGCGGGGGCCTCCTACGAGCAGTACTTC. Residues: CASSLGAGASYEQYF.

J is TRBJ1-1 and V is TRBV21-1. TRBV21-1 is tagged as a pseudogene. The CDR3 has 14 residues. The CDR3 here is CASSKAAGPTEAFF. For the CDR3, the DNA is TGTGCCAGCAGCAAAGCCGCAGGGCCCACTGAAGCTTTCTTT.

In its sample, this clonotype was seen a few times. CDR3 sequence: CSVAGSTVLADRYYEQYF. The CDR3, as DNA: TGCAGCGTGGCTGGGTCTACAGTATTGGCGGACAGATACTACGAGCAGTACTTC. The chain combines TRBV29-1 with TRBJ2-7, with a weak D call TRBD1 (6 bases). The germline gives CDR1 SQVTM, CDR2 ANQGSEA. This CDR3 has 18 residues. The V end lost 6 bases, the J end lost 3 bases, and 30 bases lay between the germline ends.

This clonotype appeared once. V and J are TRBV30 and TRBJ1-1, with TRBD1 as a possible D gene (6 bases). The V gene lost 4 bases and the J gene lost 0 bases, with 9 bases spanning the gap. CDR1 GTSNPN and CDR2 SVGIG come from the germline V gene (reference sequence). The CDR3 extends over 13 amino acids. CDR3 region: CAWTGAMNTEAFF. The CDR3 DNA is TGTGCCTGGACAGGGGCTATGAACACTGAAGCTTTCTTT.

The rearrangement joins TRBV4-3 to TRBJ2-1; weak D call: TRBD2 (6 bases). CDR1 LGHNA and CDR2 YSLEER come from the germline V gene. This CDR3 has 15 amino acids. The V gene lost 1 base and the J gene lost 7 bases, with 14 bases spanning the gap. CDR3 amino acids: CASSQGSGRGNEQFF. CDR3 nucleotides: TGCGCCAGCAGCCAAGGCAGCGGGCGAGGGAATGAGCAGTTCTTC.

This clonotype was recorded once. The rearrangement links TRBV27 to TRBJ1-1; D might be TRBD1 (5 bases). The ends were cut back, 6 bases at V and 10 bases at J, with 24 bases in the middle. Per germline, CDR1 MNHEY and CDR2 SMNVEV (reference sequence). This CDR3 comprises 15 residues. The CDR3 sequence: CASRPTGDLSVGAFF. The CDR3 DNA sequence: TGTGCCAGCAGACCTACTGGGGACCTTTCAGTCGGAGCTTTCTTT.